These 10 T cell receptor beta chains were all obtained from the same sample, sequenced in a study of cytomegalovirus exposure and HLA in healthy donors. Amplification used 60 Vbeta primers and 13 Jbeta primers. TCRdb's table, derived via immunoSEQ multiplex PCR, lists solely in-frame clones and lacks some. The sample lists about 140,000 clones, around four fifths occurring once. The material sequenced was PBMCs. These TCRs come from a man aged 25 to 40 in good health and CMV-seropositive.

The V and J genes are TRBV11-3 and TRBJ2-7, with D maybe TRBD2 (5 bases). V lost 1 base and J lost 0, with 10 bases in between. CDR1 and CDR2 from the germline V gene are SGHNT and YENEEA. The CDR3 has 15 residues. The CDR3 sequence is CASSLAAVSSYEQYF. In DNA form, the CDR3 reads TGTGCCAGCAGCTTAGCAGCGGTAAGCTCCTACGAGCAGTACTTC.

The chain is built from TRBV19 and TRBJ1-3, with unresolved D. The CDR3 covers 16 residues. Germline CDR1 is LNHDA and CDR2 is SQIVND (reference sequence). The V end lost 3 bases, the J end lost 0 bases, and 12 bases lay between the germline ends. CDR3 region: CASSIHLYSSGNTIYF. CDR3 coding DNA: TGTGCCAGTAGTATCCACCTTTACAGCTCTGGAAACACCATATATTTT.

This rearrangement joins TRBV28 to TRBJ2-7; TRBD1 might be the D (6 bases). V was pared by 6 bases and J by 7 bases, with 25 bases between. Germline V lookup: CDR1 MDHEN, CDR2 SYDVKM. This CDR3 spans 16 amino acids. The CDR3 here is CASRIIQGGAVREQYF. The CDR3 nucleotides read TGTGCCAGCAGGATTATACAGGGTGGCGCAGTGCGGGAGCAGTACTTC.

The chain's CDR3 is CASSDRVNSPLHF. CDR3 DNA: TGTGCCAGCTCAGACAGGGTTAATTCACCCCTCCACTTT. The J gene is TRBJ1-6, the V gene TRBV11-1; TRBD1 matches at 7 bases. Germline assignment: CDR1 SGHAT and CDR2 FQDESV (reference sequence). The CDR3 runs to 13 residues. V shed 8 bases, J shed 6 bases, and the junction held 4 bases outside the gene matches.

This chain connects TRBV18 to TRBJ2-5, with D perhaps TRBD1 (6 bases). CDR3 length equals 16 residues. Germline V gene sequence: CDR1 KGHSH, CDR2 LQKENI. V lost 0 bases and J 5 bases, leaving 16 bases between the germline ends. This CDR3 reads CASSPPGTGRSETQYF. CDR3 bases: TGTGCCAGCTCACCACCGGGAACAGGGCGGAGCGAGACCCAGTACTTC.

The chain couples TRBV6-1 to TRBJ2-2; TRBD1 matches at 8 bases. CDR3 size: 12 residues. CDR1 is MNHNS and CDR2 is SASEGT in the germline V gene. V was clipped by 5 bases and J by 13 bases; unmatched bases: 6. CDR3 DNA: TGTGCCAGCAGTCTACAGGGGGATCCGCTGTTTTTT. As protein: CASSLQGDPLFF.

The chain uses TRBV15 and TRBJ2-1; perhaps TRBD2 as D (6 bases). From germline, CDR1 is LNHNV and CDR2 YYDKDF (reference sequence). The length of the CDR3 is 17 residues. Trimming took off 2 bases at V and 9 bases at J, with 23 bases between the two ends. The CDR3 DNA reads as TGTGCCACCAGCAGAATGGCTGGCGCAAAGGAGGGCGTTGAGCAGTTCTTC. Protein: CATSRMAGAKEGVEQFF.

The V call is TRBV9, the J call TRBJ2-3; 10 bases match TRBD2. The CDR3 is 15 residues long. Germline V gene lookup returns CDR1 SGDLS and CDR2 YYNGEE. With 1 base clipped from V and 7 bases from J, the junction kept 6 bases outside the gene matches. CDR3 DNA sequence: TGTGCCAGCAGCGTAACGGCTAGCGGGGGTAATACGCAGTATTTT. It encodes CASSVTASGGNTQYF.

This chain links TRBV13 with TRBJ1-2, with TRBD1 matching over 7 bases. The length of the CDR3 is 14 residues. Germline V gene lookup returns CDR1 PRHDT and CDR2 FYEKMQ (reference sequence). The trim removed 6 bases at V and 3 bases at J, leaving 7 bases unmatched. CDR3: CASRPTDRDYGYTF. The CDR3 nucleotides read TGTGCCAGCAGACCTACCGACAGGGACTATGGCTACACCTTC. Using reference TRBV13 and TRBJ1-2 for the parts outside the CDR3, the full variable domain is AAGVIQSPRHLIKEKRETATLKCYPIPRHDTVYWYQQGPGQDPQFLISFYEKMQSDKGSIPDRFSAQQFSDYHSELNMSSLELGDSALYFCASRPTDRDYGYTFGSGTRLTVV.

V is TRBV2 and J is TRBJ1-1; 9 bases match TRBD1. Losses at the gene ends were 7 bases for V and 7 bases for J; bases not matched to a gene: 7. The CDR3 is 13 residues long. Germline V gives CDR1 SNHLY, CDR2 FYNNEI. The CDR3 region is CASNKQGAGEAFF. The CDR3 DNA follows: TGTGCCAGCAATAAACAGGGGGCAGGTGAAGCTTTCTTT.